A selection of T cell receptor beta chains follows, all from one sample in a study of tumor-infiltrating lymphocytes in localized non-small cell lung cancer. Only in-frame clones appear in the TCRdb table, and some are missing; sequencing was by immunoSEQ multiplex PCR. The data contain 21,000 or so clones, 70% to 80% of them singletons. The specimen sequenced was lung tumor tissue. These receptors were obtained from a human donor with non-small cell lung cancer. The CDR3 runs from the conserved cysteine through the conserved F or W. Fields, in order: clone size, V gene, J gene, D gene, CDR3 DNA, CDR3 protein. The D gene is left open where the match is weak. Size is omitted from some rows. Given values are once, few, many or a class for expanded clones.

clone_size: NA; v_call: TRBV6-1; j_call: TRBJ1-1; d_call: TRBD1; cdr3_nt: TGTGCCAGCAGAGACAGGGGAAATACTGAAGCTTTCTTT; cdr3_aa: CASRDRGNTEAFF
clone_size: NA; v_call: TRBV18; j_call: TRBJ2-7; d_call: NA; cdr3_nt: TGTGCCAGCTCACCACTTAACAGCTACGAGCAGTACTTC; cdr3_aa: CASSPLNSYEQYF
clone_size: NA; v_call: TRBV5-5; j_call: TRBJ2-1; d_call: NA; cdr3_nt: TGTGCCAGCAGCCTTCTTGGATACCCAAAGCAGTTCTTC; cdr3_aa: CASSLLGYPKQFF
clone_size: NA; v_call: TRBV6-5; j_call: TRBJ1-2; d_call: NA; cdr3_nt: TGTGCCAGCAGCCCGGACAGCTATGGCTACACCTTC; cdr3_aa: CASSPDSYGYTF
clone_size: NA; v_call: TRBV11-2; j_call: TRBJ2-3; d_call: NA; cdr3_nt: TGTGCCAGCAGCCAAACAAGACTCCGCACAGATACGCAGTATTTT; cdr3_aa: CASSQTRLRTDTQYF
clone_size: NA; v_call: TRBV30; j_call: TRBJ2-2; d_call: NA; cdr3_nt: TGTGCCTGGAGTCCCGGACAGTCCCGGCCCGGGGAGCTGTTTTTT; cdr3_aa: CAWSPGQSRPGELFF
clone_size: NA; v_call: TRBV2; j_call: TRBJ2-1; d_call: TRBD1; cdr3_nt: TGTGCCAGCAGGCGACAGGGGCGACCCTACAATGAGCAGTTCTTC; cdr3_aa: CASRRQGRPYNEQFF
clone_size: once; v_call: TRBV30; j_call: TRBJ2-4; d_call: TRBD2; cdr3_nt: TGTGCCTGGAGTGTACTAGCGGGAGGAAACATTCAGTACTTC; cdr3_aa: CAWSVLAGGNIQYF
clone_size: NA; v_call: TRBV14; j_call: TRBJ2-1; d_call: NA; cdr3_nt: TGTGCCAGCAGCCAAATAGGGCATTCCTACAATGAGCAGTTCTTC; cdr3_aa: CASSQIGHSYNEQFF
clone_size: NA; v_call: TRBV2; j_call: TRBJ1-5; d_call: NA; cdr3_nt: TGTGCCAGCACTGGCCCCTCTAATCAGCCCCAGCATTTT; cdr3_aa: CASTGPSNQPQHF